The 16 T cell receptor beta chains given below trace back to one sample, sequenced in a study of beta chain features in type 1 diabetes. The entirety of the isolated RNA underwent reverse transcription, so expressed TCRB transcripts were sequenced. Data came from immunoSEQ multiplex PCR; TCRdb stores just in-frame clones and leaves some out. This table holds some 200,000 clones, about a tenth found once. The source material was central memory CD4+ T cells from blood. The origin of the receptors is a man aged 18-30 years in good health.

This clone was counted between two and nine times. The V gene is TRBV19, the J gene TRBJ2-3; the D is unclear. The CDR3 is 12 residues long. Trimming took 6 bases from V and 2 from J, leaving 6 bases between them. CDR1 and CDR2 (germline): LNHDA, SQIVND (reference sequence). The CDR3 DNA is TGTGCCAGTAGCAGATCCACAGATACGCAGTATTTT. This codes for CASSRSTDTQYF.

V usage is TRBV19 and J usage is TRBJ2-3, with D possibly being TRBD2 (5 bases). The CDR3 has 13 amino acids. The V gene's germline CDR1 is LNHDA and CDR2 SQIVND (reference sequence). V lost 6 bases to trimming and J lost 5 bases, with 12 bases between them. The CDR3 nucleotides read TGTGCCAGTAGGCCACGGACTGTAGATACGCAGTATTTT. Protein: CASRPRTVDTQYF.

In this sample, this clone turned up many times. The rearrangement joins TRBV29-1 to TRBJ2-2; D gene unclear. V lost 6 bases and J lost 3, with 11 bases in between. Germline lookup yields CDR1 SQVTM and CDR2 ANQGSEA. CDR3 length equals 13 residues. The CDR3 sequence is CSVLPPYTGELFF. In nucleotides, the CDR3 is TGCAGCGTCCTCCCCCCCTACACCGGGGAGCTGTTTTTT.

This clone has only a few counts. The gene calls are TRBV30 and TRBJ2-3; D unresolved. Trimming shortened V by 7 bases and J by 5 bases, and 16 bases separated the two germline ends. The CDR3 loop spans 13 amino acids. CDR1 GTSNPN and CDR2 SVGIG come from the germline V gene (reference sequence). The CDR3 DNA reads TGTGCCTCGGCCCGGCCCTCCGAAGATACGCAGTATTTT. Residues: CASARPSEDTQYF.

The rearrangement uses TRBV30 and TRBJ2-3; the match to TRBD2 covers 13 bases. Germline lookup yields CDR1 GTSNPN and CDR2 SVGIG (reference sequence). CDR3 size: 16 residues. V gave up 3 bases and J gave up 2 bases; unmatched junction bases: 5. The CDR3 is CAWSLGLAGFTDTQYF. The CDR3 DNA is TGTGCCTGGAGCCTGGGACTAGCGGGATTCACAGATACGCAGTATTTT.

This clone was seen only a few times. At the DNA level, this CDR3 is encoded by other sequences in the same sample as well. The chain uses TRBV29-1 and TRBJ1-4; possible D gene TRBD1, 6 bases. Trimming took off 4 bases at V and 4 bases at J, with 10 bases between the two ends. Looked up from germline, CDR1 is SQVTM and CDR2 is ANQGSEA. The CDR3 loop spans 13 amino acids. The CDR3 region is CSVAGVGNEKLFF. The CDR3 bases are TGCAGCGTTGCAGGGGTCGGTAATGAAAAACTGTTTTTT.

This clone has more than one count but fewer than ten. This same CDR3 is encoded by further DNA sequences in the sample. The chain joins TRBV2 to TRBJ2-7; D gene ambiguous. Germline CDR1 and CDR2: SNHLY and FYNNEI. Between the trimmed V and J ends, which lost 3 bases and 4 bases, there was a span of 1 base. The CDR3 sequence is 10 residues long. DNA of the CDR3: TGTGCCAGCAGTGATTACGAGCAGTACTTC. Encoded protein: CASSDYEQYF.

The gene calls are TRBV30 and TRBJ2-6; the D is unclear. Per the germline V gene, CDR1 is GTSNPN and CDR2 is SVGIG (reference sequence). CDR3 length equals 16 residues. Trimming took off 2 bases at V and 0 bases at J, with 11 bases between the two ends. For the CDR3, the DNA is TGTGCCTGGAGTATCGGGCTGTGCTCTGGGGCCAACGTCCTGACTTTC. Amino acid sequence: CAWSIGLCSGANVLTF.

The CDR3 here is CASSTGVEQYF. The CDR3 DNA reads as TGTGCCAGCAGTACAGGGGTCGAGCAGTACTTC. V is TRBV2 and J is TRBJ2-7, with 7 bases matching TRBD1. The J segment lost 6 bases and the V segment lost 5 bases, leaving 1 base of the junction unmatched. The CDR3 is made up of 11 amino acids. From germline, CDR1 is SNHLY and CDR2 FYNNEI.

Points on this clone: Mismatch with germline at one junction end may stem from a read error. The V and J genes are TRBV5-1 and TRBJ2-7, with D unresolved. The CDR3 runs 14 residues. The germline V gene has CDR1 SGHRS and CDR2 YFSETQ. The CDR3 loop reads CASSLESQAYVQYF. The CDR3 DNA reads as TGCGCCAGCAGCTTGGAGAGTCAGGCCTACGTGCAGTACTTC.

This clone was detected a few times. The V gene is TRBV29-1, the J gene TRBJ2-7; TRBD2 agrees at 10 bases. This CDR3 contains 14 residues. J lost 3 bases, V lost 5 bases, and 7 bases had no gene match. Germline-derived CDR1 and CDR2 are SQVTM and ANQGSEA. For the CDR3, the DNA is TGCAGCGTTCCCCGGACTAGCGGTGACTACGAGCAGTACTTC. It yields the protein CSVPRTSGDYEQYF.

The rearrangement joins TRBV7-8 to TRBJ2-3; 12 bases fit TRBD1. In germline, CDR1 is SGHVS, CDR2 FQNEAQ. This CDR3 comprises 15 residues. V was clipped by 4 bases and J by 7 bases; unmatched bases: 6. The CDR3 DNA reads TGTGCCAGCAGCTCGCCGGGACAGGGGGCGAATACGCAGTATTTT. Translated: CASSSPGQGANTQYF.

This clone was seen a handful of times. This chain connects TRBV30 to TRBJ2-5; TRBD1 matches 8 bases. The CDR3 totals 12 residues. V lost 5 bases, J lost 2 bases, and 1 base stayed unmatched. Per germline, CDR1 GTSNPN and CDR2 SVGIG (reference sequence). CDR3 nucleotide sequence: TGTGCCTGGGGGGACAGGCAAGAGACCCAGTACTTC. This sequence encodes CAWGDRQETQYF.

The chain has TRBV19 and TRBJ2-3; perhaps TRBD2 as D (5 bases). Germline V gives CDR1 LNHDA, CDR2 SQIVND (reference sequence). Trimming cost V 8 bases and J 2 bases, with 17 bases left between them. There are 15 residues in the CDR3. CDR3 coding DNA: TGTGCCAGTGCCGAGGAGCGGAAATACACAGATACGCAGTATTTT. This sequence encodes CASAEERKYTDTQYF.

This clone was counted between two and nine times. V usage is TRBV28 and J usage is TRBJ2-1, with 9 bases that match TRBD1. CDR1 is MDHEN, CDR2 SYDVKM, per germline. V was clipped by 7 bases and J by 5 bases; unmatched bases: 6. The CDR3 is 14 residues long. DNA of the CDR3: TGTGCCAGCACGGGACAGGGAGAGGACAATGAGCAGTTCTTC. This sequence encodes CASTGQGEDNEQFF.

This clone is labeled medium-sized (0.01 to 0.1%). The same CDR3 can be traced to other DNA sequences in this sample. The gene calls are TRBV14 and TRBJ2-1; TRBD2 aligns across 10 bases. Germline lookup yields CDR1 SGHDN and CDR2 FVKESK. There are 16 residues in the CDR3. With V trimmed by 4 bases and J by 0 bases, 3 bases remained unmatched. The chain's CDR3 is CASSPTSGLSYNEQFF. CDR3 coding DNA: TGTGCCAGCAGCCCGACTAGCGGGCTCTCCTACAATGAGCAGTTCTTC.